This T cell receptor beta chain was recovered during a study of shared clonotypes between healthy human individuals. Study-wide context: Every donor yielded three CD4 naive, three CD4 memory, two CD8 naive and one CD8 memory plate.

Splitting of each subset's genomic DNA was done evenly across several immunoSEQ plates. In the sorted-subset replicate PCRs, about 190 ng DNA, roughly 30,000 T cell genomes, was used. Measured with immunoSEQ multiplex PCR; TCRdb has only the in-frame clones, and not every one. Among over 95,000 clones, 68% were seen once, and the ten largest hold roughly a quarter. To make CD8 memory, CD45RO+ cells were put together with CCR7-negative CD45RA+ TemRA cells. The CDR3 runs 14 residues. Germline V gene lookup returns CDR1 MNHEY and CDR2 SMNVEV (reference sequence). V was trimmed by 3 bases and J by 0 bases, leaving 8 bases between them. This clone was detected a few times.

Specimen: memory CD8+ T cells sorted from blood. Subset of the sample: CD45RO+ cells pooled with CCR7-negative TemRA cells. The clonotype was recovered from a woman in her 30s in good health. The V and J genes are TRBV27 and TRBJ1-2, with D hard to call. The CDR3 sequence: CASSLGSPNYGYTF. CDR3 sequence (DNA): TGTGCCAGCAGTTTGGGGTCTCCTAACTATGGCTACACCTTC.